This is a list of T cell receptor beta chains from one sample in a study of TIL therapy for anti-PD-1-resistant metastatic lung cancer. TCRdb's table, derived via immunoSEQ multiplex PCR, lists solely in-frame clones and lacks some. The table lists 60,000 or so clones, under 75% of them singletons. The specimen comprised blood, sampled at baseline. All receptors come from a person between 25 and 79 years old with non-small cell lung cancer. Both conserved end residues are part of each CDR3. The order of the fields is CDR3 protein, CDR3 DNA, D gene, V gene, clone size, J gene. D genes are given only for firm matches. Only some rows state a clone size, as once, few, many or a class for expanded clones.

CDR3: CASSLAGVRSYEQYF; DNA: TGTGCCAGCAGCTTAGCGGGAGTCCGCTCCTACGAGCAGTACTTC; D: .; V: TRBV13; size: .; J: TRBJ2-7
CDR3: CASSVTGANVLTF; DNA: TGTGCCAGCAGTGTCACTGGGGCCAACGTCCTGACTTTC; D: .; V: TRBV2; size: .; J: TRBJ2-6
CDR3: CASRDRQVFYNEQFF; DNA: TGTGCCAGCCGTGACCGACAGGTTTTTTACAATGAGCAGTTCTTC; D: .; V: TRBV6-1; size: .; J: TRBJ2-1
CDR3: CASSTLQGNTIYF; DNA: TGTGCCAGCAGTACCTTGCAAGGAAACACCATATATTTT; D: .; V: TRBV6-6; size: few; J: TRBJ1-3
CDR3: CASSLAGRSEAFF; DNA: TGTGCCAGCAGCCTAGCAGGGCGGAGTGAAGCTTTCTTT; D: .; V: TRBV7-9; size: .; J: TRBJ1-1
CDR3: CASSHVDSRNTIYF; DNA: TGCGCCAGCAGCCACGTGGACAGCAGAAACACCATATATTTT; D: .; V: TRBV4-1; size: .; J: TRBJ1-3
CDR3: CASSLGDRLNTEAFF; DNA: TGTGCCAGTAGTCTCGGGGACAGGTTGAACACTGAAGCTTTCTTT; D: TRBD1; V: TRBV19; size: .; J: TRBJ1-1
CDR3: CASSLITGGNQPQHF; DNA: TGTGCCAGCAGCTTAATTACTGGGGGGAATCAGCCCCAGCATTTT; D: .; V: TRBV7-2; size: many; J: TRBJ1-5
CDR3: CASRPGTTNEKLFF; DNA: TGTGCCAGCCGCCCCGGGACAACAAATGAAAAACTGTTTTTT; D: .; V: TRBV6-5; size: .; J: TRBJ1-4
CDR3: CASSLEQGWDEQYF; DNA: TGTGCCAGCAGCTTGGAACAGGGCTGGGACGAGCAGTACTTC; D: .; V: TRBV5-4; size: few; J: TRBJ2-7
CDR3: CASSYIAGGRDTQYF; DNA: TGTGCCAGCAGTTATATAGCGGGAGGGCGGGATACGCAGTATTTT; D: TRBD2; V: TRBV2; size: .; J: TRBJ2-3
CDR3: CASRRGLSGANVLTF; DNA: TGCGCCAGCAGACGAGGGCTCTCTGGGGCCAACGTCCTGACTTTC; D: .; V: TRBV5-1; size: .; J: TRBJ2-6
CDR3: CASSSSGYTEAFF; DNA: TGTGCCAGCAGCTCAAGTGGGTACACTGAAGCTTTCTTT; D: .; V: TRBV11-2; size: .; J: TRBJ1-1
CDR3: CASKRTGAREQYF; DNA: TGTGCCAGCAAGCGGACAGGGGCGCGGGAGCAGTACTTC; D: TRBD1; V: TRBV6-5; size: .; J: TRBJ2-7
CDR3: CASSVEGLSYNEQFF; DNA: TGTGCCAGCAGCGTAGAAGGCCTCTCCTACAATGAGCAGTTCTTC; D: .; V: TRBV9; size: few; J: TRBJ2-1
CDR3: CASSAQETQYF; DNA: TGTGCCAGCAGCGCACAAGAGACCCAGTACTTC; D: .; V: TRBV2; size: .; J: TRBJ2-5